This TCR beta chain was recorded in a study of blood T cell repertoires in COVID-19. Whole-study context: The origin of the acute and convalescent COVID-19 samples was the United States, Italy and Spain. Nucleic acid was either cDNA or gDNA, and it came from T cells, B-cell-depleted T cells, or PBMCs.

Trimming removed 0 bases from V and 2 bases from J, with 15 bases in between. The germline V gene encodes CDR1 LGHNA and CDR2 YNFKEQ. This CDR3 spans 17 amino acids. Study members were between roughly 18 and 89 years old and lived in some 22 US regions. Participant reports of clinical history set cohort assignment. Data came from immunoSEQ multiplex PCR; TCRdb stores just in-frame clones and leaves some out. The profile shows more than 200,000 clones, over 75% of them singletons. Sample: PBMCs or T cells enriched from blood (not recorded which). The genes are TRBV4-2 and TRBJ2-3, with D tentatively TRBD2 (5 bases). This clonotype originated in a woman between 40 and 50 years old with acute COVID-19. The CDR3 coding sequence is TGTGCCAGCAGCCAAGATCCCCTCGGGCGGGTCACAGATACGCAGTATTTT. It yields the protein CASSQDPLGRVTDTQYF.